This passage covers 24 T cell receptor beta chains from one sample sequenced in a study of blood T cells in healthy people across ages. Together with a sample-barcoded 5' primer, a J-beta primer mix was included in a second PCR lasting about 6 to 12 cycles. Using its own MiXCR run on the 5' RACE reads, TCRdb lists one record per CDR3 protein. The profile shows more than 900,000 distinct CDR3 sequences, around 25% of them singletons. This sample was also put to use in a study of T cells of mothers and their children.

Sequenced sample: blood. The receptor set was obtained from a girl aged 2 to 10 in good health.

This clonotype turned up a few times. J is TRBJ1-4 and V is TRBV12-3 or TRBV12-4; D is possibly TRBD1 (5 bases). V was clipped by 5 bases and J by 10 bases, with 8 bases between them. This CDR3 spans 11 amino acids. CDR3 DNA sequence: TGTGCCAGCAGTGGCGGGGGAAAACTGTTTTTT. It yields the protein CASSGGGKLFF.

This clonotype was observed a few times. The chain links TRBV7-9 to TRBJ2-3; D could derive from TRBD1 or TRBD2 (5 bases each). V lost 5 bases and J lost 0, with 15 bases in between. Germline CDR1 and CDR2: SEHNR and FQNEAQ (reference sequence). CDR3 size: 16 residues. CDR3 sequence: CASSGGEDSSTDTQYF. The CDR3 nucleotides are TGTGCCAGCAGCGGGGGTGAAGACTCTAGCACAGATACGCAGTATTTT.

In its sample, this clonotype was seen a few times. The rearrangement links TRBV6-5 to TRBJ2-7, with D unclear. With 4 bases removed from V and 7 bases from J, the gap between germline ends came to 23 bases. Germline V gene sequence: CDR1 MNHEY, CDR2 SVGAGI. The CDR3 sequence is 16 residues long. The CDR3 loop is CASSLIGERTRWEQYF. In DNA, the CDR3 is TGTGCCAGCAGTTTAATTGGTGAAAGGACCCGGTGGGAGCAGTACTTC.

This clonotype has just a few counts. This sequence joins TRBV12-3 or TRBV12-4 and TRBJ2-5; 7 bases map to TRBD1. The end of the DNA aligns better with TRBJ2-1, so the J call may be wrong. This CDR3 has 15 amino acids. This CDR3 is CASSFRDRASNEQFF. Written as DNA, the CDR3 is TGTGCCAGCAGTTTCCGGGACAGAGCCAGCAATGAGCAGTTCTTC.

The gene calls are TRBV29-1 and TRBJ1-3; the D is unclear. The CDR3 spans 11 residues. Germline loops: CDR1 SQVTM, CDR2 ANQGSEA. V was clipped by 7 bases and J by 0 bases, with 4 bases between them. As DNA, the CDR3 is TGCAGCGCATACTCTGGAAACACCATATATTTT. Translating gives CSAYSGNTIYF.

The rearrangement uses TRBV12-5 and TRBJ2-3; D may correspond to TRBD1 or TRBD2 (6 bases each). Looked up from germline, CDR1 is LGHNT and CDR2 is FRNRAP. Trimming left V 3 bases short and J 5 bases short, with 12 bases between. This CDR3 has 14 amino acids. CDR3 nucleotides: TGTGCTAGTGGTTTATCGGGGGCAGGAGATACGCAGTATTTT. Amino acids: CASGLSGAGDTQYF.

In nucleotides, the CDR3 is TGTGCCAGCAGCGCGGGAGAGGGGGAATACCTCTACGAGCAGTACTTC. It specifies CASSAGEGEYLYEQYF. The chain employs TRBV9 and TRBJ2-5, with D perhaps matching TRBD1 or TRBD2 (6 bases each). The DNA end is a closer match to TRBJ2-7, so the J assignment may be wrong. The CDR3 length is 16 residues. The germline V gene encodes CDR1 SGDLS and CDR2 YYNGEE.

This clonotype was detected a few times. This chain connects TRBV6-1 to TRBJ2-5; 7 positions match TRBD2. The length of the CDR3 is 14 residues. J gave up 5 bases and V 8 bases, and 11 bases lay outside the gene matches. Germline CDR1 MNHNS, CDR2 SASEGT. DNA of the CDR3: TGTGCCAGCTTGTTTGGACTAGAGGCGGAGACCCAGTACTTC. Translating gives CASLFGLEAETQYF.

The chain couples TRBV12-3 or TRBV12-4 to TRBJ2-1; TRBD1 might be the D (5 bases). The CDR3 has 15 amino acids. Between the trimmed V and J ends, which lost 4 bases and 5 bases, there was a span of 15 bases. The chain's CDR3 is CASSSRAGPDNEQFF. The DNA for the CDR3 is TGTGCCAGCAGTTCTAGGGCAGGGCCTGACAATGAGCAGTTCTTC.

This clonotype occurred a few times. V is TRBV7-9 and J is TRBJ2-7, with a weak D call TRBD1 (6 bases). This CDR3 is built from 15 residues. V lost 0 bases to trimming and J lost 5 bases, with 14 bases between them. Germline V gene data show CDR1 as SEHNR and CDR2 as FQNEAQ (reference sequence). This CDR3 reads CASSLARQGINEQYF. Written as DNA, the CDR3 is TGTGCCAGCAGCTTAGCGCGCCAGGGGATAAACGAGCAGTACTTC.

There are a few counts of this clonotype. The chain combines TRBV7-3 with TRBJ2-1; the D gene is possibly TRBD2 (6 bases). The CDR3 has 16 amino acids. Germline V gene lookup returns CDR1 SGHTA and CDR2 FQGTGA. With 5 bases removed from V and 7 bases from J, the gap between germline ends came to 21 bases. Here the CDR3 reads CASSLPGPAGRNEQFF. Here the CDR3 DNA reads TGTGCCAGCAGCCTGCCGGGTCCTGCGGGGCGGAATGAGCAGTTCTTC.

This clonotype appeared a few times. The rearrangement links TRBV29-1 to TRBJ1-1; the D gene is possibly TRBD1 (5 bases). Germline CDR1 SQVTM, CDR2 ANQGSEA. This CDR3 comprises 15 residues. The V end was cut by 4 bases, the J end by 1 base, with 16 bases between. In nucleotides, the CDR3 is TGCAGCGTTGTCGGGGAGGGGACGGCGAACACTGAAGCTTTCTTT. Residues: CSVVGEGTANTEAFF.

The chain employs TRBV5-1 and TRBJ1-1, with D tentatively TRBD1 (5 bases). The CDR3 loop spans 15 amino acids. Per the germline V gene, CDR1 is SGHRS and CDR2 is YFSETQ. Trimming removed 3 bases at V and 1 base at J, with 13 bases between. The CDR3 region is CASSWDGQRNTEAFF. In nucleotides, the CDR3 is TGCGCCAGCAGCTGGGATGGACAAAGGAACACTGAAGCTTTCTTT.

This clonotype was detected only a few times. This CDR3 reads CASSYSGTSTIQYF. CDR3 bases: TGTGCCAGCAGCTACTCCGGGACTAGCACCATTCAGTACTTC. The chain recombines TRBV11-2 with TRBJ2-4; TRBD2 matches at 9 bases. The length of the CDR3 is 14 residues. V shed 4 bases and J 9 bases; nucleotides not matched to a gene: 7. Per the germline V gene, CDR1 is SGHAT and CDR2 is FQNNGV.

This clonotype has just one count. At one end, the junction sequence differs from germline, possibly due to a read error. The chain is built from TRBV6-1 and TRBJ2-5, with D possibly called TRBD1 or TRBD2 (5 bases each). Germline CDR1 reads MNHNS; CDR2 reads SASEGT. The CDR3 has 10 amino acids. The CDR3 sequence is CASNEGSMFF. The DNA for the CDR3 is TGTGCCAGCAATGAGGGGTCGATGTTCTTC.

The V gene is TRBV20-1, the J gene TRBJ1-5; D call uncertain. V was cut by 3 bases and J by 0 bases, with 15 bases left in between. The CDR3 has 16 amino acids. Per the germline V gene, CDR1 is DFQATT and CDR2 is SNEGSKA (reference sequence). CDR3 coding DNA: TGCAGTGCTAGGGGCGGGCCCCGGACTAGCAATCAGCCCCAGCATTTT. Translated: CSARGGPRTSNQPQHF.

This clonotype has more than one count but fewer than ten. The chain joins TRBV29-1 to TRBJ2-5; either TRBD1 or TRBD2 may fit D (5 bases each). The J call may be mistaken, given a closer DNA end match to TRBJ2-7. Germline V CDR1 and CDR2: SQVTM, ANQGSEA. This CDR3 comprises 16 residues. The CDR3 loop is CSVDSEGRRSTYEQYF. The CDR3 DNA follows: TGCAGCGTTGACTCCGAGGGACGAAGGTCTACCTACGAGCAGTACTTC.

This clonotype was observed a few times. The chain combines TRBV27 with TRBJ1-2; D not resolved. The CDR3 contains 15 residues. Germline V lookup: CDR1 MNHEY, CDR2 SMNVEV (reference sequence). The V gene lost 2 bases and the J gene lost 5 bases, with 15 bases spanning the gap. The CDR3 spells CASSLKTDTIYGYTF. The DNA of the CDR3 is TGTGCCAGCAGTTTAAAAACAGATACCATATATGGCTACACCTTC.

This clonotype was observed a few times. The DNA for the CDR3 is TGCAGCGTTGCTCCGAATCCAGGGGAGACCCAGTACTTC. Its protein is CSVAPNPGETQYF. The J gene is TRBJ2-5, the V gene TRBV29-1; D might be TRBD1 (5 bases). The CDR3 spans 13 residues. Germline V gives CDR1 SQVTM, CDR2 ANQGSEA. The V and J ends lost 4 bases and 5 bases respectively, with 14 bases between them.

In this sample, this clonotype turned up a few times. The chain is built from TRBV7-2 and TRBJ2-5; 7 bases match TRBD1. The end of the DNA fits TRBJ2-7 better, so the J call may be wrong. Germline CDR1 and CDR2: SGHTA and FQGNSA. CDR3 length: 15 residues. This chain's CDR3 is CASSYTGTDNYEQYF. The CDR3 DNA is TGTGCCAGCAGTTATACCGGGACAGATAACTACGAGCAGTACTTC.

As concerns this clonotype: One end of the junction fails to match germline, which may point to a read error. The J gene is TRBJ2-5, the V gene TRBV7-7, with 11 bases identical to TRBD2. The CDR3 contains 20 residues. The V gene's germline CDR1 is SSHAT and CDR2 FNYEAQ (reference sequence). The CDR3 here is CASSLVVEGLTSGAGETQYF. For the CDR3, the DNA is TGTGCTAGCAGCTTAGTCGTGGAGGGGCTGACTAGCGGGGCTGGTGAGACCCAGTACTTC.

This clonotype was picked up a small number of times. The CDR3 sequence: CASSLGAGIYGYTF. CDR3 sequence (DNA): TGTGCCAGCAGCTTAGGGGCAGGGATCTATGGCTACACCTTC. This sequence joins TRBV13 and TRBJ1-2; TRBD1 is a possible D gene (5 bases). V was trimmed by 0 bases and J by 4 bases, leaving 9 bases between them. The CDR3 covers 14 residues. Germline loops: CDR1 PRHDT, CDR2 FYEKMQ (reference sequence). Full variable domain (rest looked up from reference TRBV13 and TRBJ1-2): AAGVIQSPRHLIKEKRETATLKCYPIPRHDTVYWYQQGPGQDPQFLISFYEKMQSDKGSIPDRFSAQQFSDYHSELNMSSLELGDSALYFCASSLGAGIYGYTFGSGTRLTVV.

Only a few counts were recorded for this clonotype. The chain combines TRBV11-2 with TRBJ2-7; 13 nucleotides agree with TRBD2. Losses at the gene ends were 0 bases for V and 2 bases for J; bases not matched to a gene: 13. Germline V gene sequence: CDR1 SGHAT, CDR2 FQNNGV. This CDR3 is 20 amino acids long. CDR3 bases: TGTGCCAGCAGCTTAGATCACGCAGGACTAGCGGGAGAGTTGGCCTACGAGCAGTACTTC. Protein: CASSLDHAGLAGELAYEQYF. The whole variable domain, filled in from reference TRBV11-2 and TRBJ2-7, reads EAGVAQSPRYKIIEKRQSVAFWCNPISGHATLYWYQQILGQGPKLLIQFQNNGVVDDSQLPKDRFSAERLKGVDSTLKIQPAKLEDSAVYLCASSLDHAGLAGELAYEQYFGPGTRLTVT.

The J gene is TRBJ2-4, the V gene TRBV20-1, with D unresolved. Germline CDR1 and CDR2: DFQATT and SNEGSKA (reference sequence). This CDR3 comprises 11 residues. Trimming cost V 8 bases and J 3 bases, with 8 bases left between them. The CDR3 nucleotides read TGCAGTACCTCGTACAAAAACATTCAGTACTTC. Protein product: CSTSYKNIQYF.